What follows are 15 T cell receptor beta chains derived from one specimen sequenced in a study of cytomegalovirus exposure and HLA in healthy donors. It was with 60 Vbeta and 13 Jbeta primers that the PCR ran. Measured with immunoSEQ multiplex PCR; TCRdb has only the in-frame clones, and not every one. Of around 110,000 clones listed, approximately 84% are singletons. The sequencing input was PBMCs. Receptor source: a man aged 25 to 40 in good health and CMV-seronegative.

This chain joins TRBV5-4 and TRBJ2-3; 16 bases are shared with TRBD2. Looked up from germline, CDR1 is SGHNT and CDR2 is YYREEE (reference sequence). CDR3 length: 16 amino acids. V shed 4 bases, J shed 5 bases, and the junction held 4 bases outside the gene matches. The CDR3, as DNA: TGTGCCAGCAGCGGGACTAGCGGGAGGGCAGGAGATACGCAGTATTTT. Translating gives CASSGTSGRAGDTQYF.

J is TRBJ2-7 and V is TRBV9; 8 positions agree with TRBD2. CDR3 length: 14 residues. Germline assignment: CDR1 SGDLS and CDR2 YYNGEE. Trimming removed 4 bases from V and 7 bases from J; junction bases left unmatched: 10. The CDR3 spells CASSLGLDGPEQYF. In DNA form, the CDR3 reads TGTGCCAGCAGCTTGGGACTAGACGGTCCTGAGCAGTACTTC.

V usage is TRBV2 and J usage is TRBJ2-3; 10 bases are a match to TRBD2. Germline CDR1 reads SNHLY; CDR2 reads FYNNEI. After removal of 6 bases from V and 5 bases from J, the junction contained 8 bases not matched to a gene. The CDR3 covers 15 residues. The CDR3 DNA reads TGTGCCAGCAGCGCCCAGCGGGGGGGAGAAGATACGCAGTATTTT. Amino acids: CASSAQRGGEDTQYF.

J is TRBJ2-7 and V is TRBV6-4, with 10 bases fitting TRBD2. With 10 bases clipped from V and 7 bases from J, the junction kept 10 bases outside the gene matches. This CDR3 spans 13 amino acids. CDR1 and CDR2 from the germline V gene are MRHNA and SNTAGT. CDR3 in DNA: TGTGCCACCTCCCTAGCGGGAGTCGGGGAGCAGTACTTC. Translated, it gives CATSLAGVGEQYF.

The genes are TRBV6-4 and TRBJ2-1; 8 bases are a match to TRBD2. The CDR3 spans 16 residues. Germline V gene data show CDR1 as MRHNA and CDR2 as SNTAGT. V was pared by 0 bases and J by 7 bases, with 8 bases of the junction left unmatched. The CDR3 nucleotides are TGTGCCAGCAGTGACTCCTCCGGGGGGGCCGTAAATGAGCAGTTCTTC. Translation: CASSDSSGGAVNEQFF.

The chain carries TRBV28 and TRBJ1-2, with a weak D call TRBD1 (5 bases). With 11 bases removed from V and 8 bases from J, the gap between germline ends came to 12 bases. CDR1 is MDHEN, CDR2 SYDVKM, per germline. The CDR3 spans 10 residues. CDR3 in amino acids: CASKGLGYTF. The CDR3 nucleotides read TGTGCCTCAAAGGGACTAGGCTACACCTTC.

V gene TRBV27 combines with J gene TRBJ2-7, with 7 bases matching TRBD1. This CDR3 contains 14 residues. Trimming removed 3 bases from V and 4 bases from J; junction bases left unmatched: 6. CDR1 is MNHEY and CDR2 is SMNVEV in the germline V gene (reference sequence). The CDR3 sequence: CASSFHGQAYEQYF. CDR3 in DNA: TGTGCCAGCAGTTTTCACGGACAGGCTTACGAGCAGTACTTC.

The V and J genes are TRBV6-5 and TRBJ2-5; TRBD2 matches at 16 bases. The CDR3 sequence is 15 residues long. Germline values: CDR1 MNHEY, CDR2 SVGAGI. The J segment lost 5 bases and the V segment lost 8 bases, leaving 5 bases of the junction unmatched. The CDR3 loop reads CASGGLAGGEETQYF. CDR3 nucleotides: TGTGCCAGCGGGGGACTAGCGGGGGGGGAGGAGACCCAGTACTTC.

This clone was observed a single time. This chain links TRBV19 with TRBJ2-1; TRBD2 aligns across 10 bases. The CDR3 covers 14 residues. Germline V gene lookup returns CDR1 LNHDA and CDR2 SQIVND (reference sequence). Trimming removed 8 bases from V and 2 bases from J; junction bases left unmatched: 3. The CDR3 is CASGLAGAYNEQFF. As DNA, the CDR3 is TGTGCCAGTGGGCTAGCGGGGGCCTACAATGAGCAGTTCTTC.

Here the CDR3 DNA reads TGTGCCACCAGCAGGGGCCTTGGACAGGGCTACGAGCAGTACTTC. Translation: CATSRGLGQGYEQYF. This rearrangement joins TRBV15 to TRBJ2-7; 8 nucleotides line up with TRBD1. This CDR3 is built from 15 residues. The V segment lost 3 bases and the J segment 3 bases; nucleotides outside the gene matches: 7. Germline values: CDR1 LNHNV, CDR2 YYDKDF (reference sequence).

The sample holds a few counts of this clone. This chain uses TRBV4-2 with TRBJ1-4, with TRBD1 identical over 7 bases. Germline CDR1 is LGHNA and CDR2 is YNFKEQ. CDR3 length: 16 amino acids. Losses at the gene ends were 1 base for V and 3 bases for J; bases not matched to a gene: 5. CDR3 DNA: TGTGCCAGCAGCCAAGTGACAGGGATGGCTAATGAAAAACTGTTTTTT. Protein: CASSQVTGMANEKLFF.

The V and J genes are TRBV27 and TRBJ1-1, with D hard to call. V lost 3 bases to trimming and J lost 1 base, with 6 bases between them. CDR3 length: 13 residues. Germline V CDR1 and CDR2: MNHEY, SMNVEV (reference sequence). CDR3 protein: CASSLAGNTEAFF. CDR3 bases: TGTGCCAGCAGTTTGGCAGGGAACACTGAAGCTTTCTTT.

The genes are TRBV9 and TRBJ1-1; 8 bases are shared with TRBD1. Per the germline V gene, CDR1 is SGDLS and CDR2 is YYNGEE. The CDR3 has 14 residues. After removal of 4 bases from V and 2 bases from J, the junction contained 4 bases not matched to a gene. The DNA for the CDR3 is TGTGCCAGCAGCCTACAGGGGGGTAACACTGAAGCTTTCTTT. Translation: CASSLQGGNTEAFF.

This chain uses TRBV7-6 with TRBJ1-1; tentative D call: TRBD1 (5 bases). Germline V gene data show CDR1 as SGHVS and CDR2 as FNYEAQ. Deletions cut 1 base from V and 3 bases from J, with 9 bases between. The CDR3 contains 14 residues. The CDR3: CASSLVWGDTEAFF. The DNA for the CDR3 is TGTGCCAGCAGCTTAGTTTGGGGGGACACTGAAGCTTTCTTT. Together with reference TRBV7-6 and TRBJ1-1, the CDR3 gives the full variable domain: GAGVSQSPRYKVTKRGQDVALRCDPISGHVSLYWYRQALGQGPEFLTYFNYEAQQDKSGLPNDRFSAERPEGSISTLTIQRTEQRDSAMYRCASSLVWGDTEAFFGQGTRLTVV.

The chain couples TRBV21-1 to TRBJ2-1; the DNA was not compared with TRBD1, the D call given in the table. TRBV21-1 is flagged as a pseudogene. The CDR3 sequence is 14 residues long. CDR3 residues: CASSKVGRNNEQFF. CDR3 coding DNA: TGTGCCAGCAGCAAAGTGGGCAGAAACAATGAGCAGTTCTTC.